Shown below are 31 T cell receptor beta chains from a single sample sequenced in a study of cytomegalovirus exposure and HLA in healthy donors. Measured with immunoSEQ multiplex PCR; TCRdb has only the in-frame clones, and not every one. The profile shows roughly 80,000 clones, more than 75% of them singletons. The specimen sequenced was PBMCs. All receptors derive from a man aged 25 to 40 in good health and CMV-seronegative.

The rearrangement joins TRBV11-3 to TRBJ1-1; no reliable D call. CDR1 and CDR2 (germline): SGHNT, YENEEA. V lost 4 bases, J lost 6 bases, and 12 bases lay in between. The CDR3 sequence is 13 residues long. The CDR3 reads CASSSTVRSEAFF. For the CDR3, the DNA is TGTGCCAGCAGCTCAACAGTCAGGTCTGAAGCTTTCTTT.

This chain uses TRBV11-2 with TRBJ2-3; perhaps TRBD2 as D (5 bases). This CDR3 is built from 14 residues. Looked up from germline, CDR1 is SGHAT and CDR2 is FQNNGV. The V end was cut by 3 bases, the J end by 1 base, with 8 bases between. CDR3 in DNA: TGTGCCAGCAGCTTCCTCGGGGGCACAGATACGCAGTATTTT. It yields the protein CASSFLGGTDTQYF.

The gene calls are TRBV27 and TRBJ1-2, with 9 bases aligning to TRBD1. V shed 6 bases and J 4 bases; nucleotides not matched to a gene: 3. The CDR3 covers 13 residues. Germline lookup yields CDR1 MNHEY and CDR2 SMNVEV (reference sequence). CDR3 region: CASRTGGIYGYTF. For the CDR3, the DNA is TGTGCCAGCAGAACAGGGGGCATCTATGGCTACACCTTC.

V usage is TRBV28 and J usage is TRBJ1-3, with TRBD1 as a possible D gene (6 bases). The CDR3 runs 15 residues. Germline CDR1 reads MDHEN; CDR2 reads SYDVKM. Trimming took off 6 bases at V and 8 bases at J, with 20 bases between the two ends. The CDR3 bases are TGTGCCAGCAGCCCGCCAGGGGTTCTGGGTCACACCATATATTTT. Translating gives CASSPPGVLGHTIYF.

This clone was counted between two and nine times. The chain links TRBV6-5 to TRBJ2-2, with D maybe TRBD2 (6 bases). CDR3 length equals 15 residues. Trimming removed 6 bases at V and 0 bases at J, with 11 bases between. CDR1 MNHEY and CDR2 SVGAGI come from the germline V gene. The CDR3 coding sequence is TGTGCCAGCAGAATTAGCGGCGCGAACACCGGGGAGCTGTTTTTT. This encodes CASRISGANTGELFF.

The CDR3: CASSRDRGQETQYF. The CDR3, as DNA: TGTGCCAGCTCCCGGGACAGGGGGCAAGAGACCCAGTACTTC. The J gene is TRBJ2-5, the V gene TRBV28; 11 bases are shared with TRBD1. The germline V gene has CDR1 MDHEN and CDR2 SYDVKM. The CDR3 is 14 amino acids. The junction had 4 bases not matched to a gene; V was cut back by 8 bases and J by 2 bases.

The chain joins TRBV21-1 to TRBJ1-1; TRBD1 is the table's D call, not checked against the DNA. TRBV21-1 is recorded as a pseudogene. The CDR3 sequence is 15 residues long. The CDR3 reads CASRGQGRLNTEAFF. The CDR3 nucleotides are TGTGCCAGCAGGGGACAGGGGAGATTGAACACTGAAGCTTTCTTT.

The chain recombines TRBV5-1 with TRBJ2-3; 7 nucleotides line up with TRBD2. After removal of 4 bases from V and 0 bases from J, the junction contained 2 bases not matched to a gene. The length of the CDR3 is 14 residues. In germline, CDR1 is SGHRS, CDR2 YFSETQ. This CDR3 reads CASSPAGSTDTQYF. Written as DNA, the CDR3 is TGCGCCAGCAGCCCAGCGGGAAGCACAGATACGCAGTATTTT.

The chain links TRBV5-1 to TRBJ2-5, with TRBD1 matching 10 bases. J lost 3 bases, V lost 4 bases, and 9 bases had no gene match. CDR3 length equals 16 residues. Germline V gene lookup returns CDR1 SGHRS and CDR2 YFSETQ. DNA of the CDR3: TGCGCCAGCAGCCCGGGGGACAGGGGATATGAAGAGACCCAGTACTTC. Translated, it gives CASSPGDRGYEETQYF.

This chain uses TRBV28 with TRBJ2-2, with D tentatively TRBD2 (6 bases). V lost 2 bases and J lost 0, with 10 bases in between. Germline-derived CDR1 and CDR2 are MDHEN and SYDVKM. This CDR3 has 16 residues. The CDR3 loop is CASSLSPGANTGELFF. The CDR3 DNA follows: TGTGCCAGCAGTTTAAGTCCGGGAGCGAACACCGGGGAGCTGTTTTTT.

The V and J genes are TRBV11-3 and TRBJ1-1; D is unclear. CDR1 is SGHNT and CDR2 is YENEEA in the germline V gene. The germline V and J ends were trimmed by 0 bases and 1 base, with 9 bases remaining between them. This CDR3 contains 15 residues. The CDR3: CASSLERETNTEAFF. DNA for the CDR3: TGTGCCAGCAGCTTAGAAAGGGAGACGAACACTGAAGCTTTCTTT.

The rearrangement uses TRBV7-2 and TRBJ2-2; TRBD2 is a possible D gene (5 bases). This CDR3 is built from 15 residues. Germline assignment: CDR1 SGHTA and CDR2 FQGNSA. The V and J ends lost 3 bases and 0 bases respectively, with 8 bases between them. The CDR3 spells CASSFTGTNTGELFF. CDR3 bases: TGTGCCAGCAGCTTTACGGGGACGAACACCGGGGAGCTGTTTTTT. Complete variable domain (other parts from reference TRBV7-2 and TRBJ2-2): GAGVSQSPSNKVTEKGKDVELRCDPISGHTALYWYRQSLGQGLEFLIYFQGNSAPDKSGLPSDRFSAERTGGSVSTLTIQRTQQEDSAVYLCASSFTGTNTGELFFGEGSRLTVL.

CDR3 protein: CASSRIKPGLTEAFF. The DNA of the CDR3 is TGTGCCAGCAGTCGAATTAAACCGGGACTCACTGAAGCTTTCTTT. The rearrangement links TRBV28 to TRBJ1-1, with D maybe TRBD1 (5 bases). CDR1 is MDHEN, CDR2 SYDVKM, per germline. Trimming removed 5 bases from V and 4 bases from J, with 17 bases in between. The CDR3 covers 15 residues.

The chain employs TRBV28 and TRBJ2-7, with 7 bases matching TRBD2. The CDR3 sequence is 15 residues long. CDR1 is MDHEN and CDR2 is SYDVKM in the germline V gene. V was clipped by 1 base and J by 5 bases; unmatched bases: 8. The CDR3 reads CASSLLGGRAHEQYF. The CDR3 region has the DNA TGTGCCAGCAGTTTATTGGGCGGGAGAGCCCACGAGCAGTACTTC.

This clone was picked up a small number of times. The chain links TRBV5-8 to TRBJ2-1; 7 nucleotides line up with TRBD1. The germline CDR1 and CDR2 sequences are SGHTS and YDEGEE. After removal of 4 bases from V and 7 bases from J, the junction contained 17 bases not matched to a gene. This CDR3 has 17 amino acids. The CDR3 DNA reads TGTGCCAGCAGCCCCTATTTATCGACAGGGTGGCAAAATGAGCAGTTCTTC. It encodes CASSPYLSTGWQNEQFF. Full variable domain (rest looked up from reference TRBV5-8 and TRBJ2-1): EAGVTQSPTHLIKTRGQQATLRCSPISGHTSVYWYQQALGLGLQFLLWYDEGEERNRGNFPPRFSGRQFPNYSSELNVNALELEDSALYLCASSPYLSTGWQNEQFFGPGTRLTVL.

The chain uses TRBV13 and TRBJ1-2; D unresolved. CDR1 and CDR2 (germline): PRHDT, FYEKMQ (reference sequence). This CDR3 is 11 amino acids long. V gave up 5 bases and J gave up 6 bases, with 7 bases separating them. The CDR3 DNA is TGTGCCAGCAGCCCAGAGGATGGCTACACCTTC. The encoded protein is CASSPEDGYTF.

J is TRBJ2-7 and V is TRBV28, with unresolved D. The germline V gene has CDR1 MDHEN and CDR2 SYDVKM. Trimming left V 4 bases short and J 3 bases short, with 7 bases between. This CDR3 has 12 residues. CDR3 sequence reads: CASSSTNYEQYF. The CDR3 region has the DNA TGTGCCAGCAGTTCCACAAACTACGAGCAGTACTTC.

The chain links TRBV18 to TRBJ2-7; 12 bases match TRBD2. This CDR3 is built from 16 residues. V shed 5 bases, J shed 3 bases, and the junction held 8 bases outside the gene matches. Per the germline V gene, CDR1 is KGHSH and CDR2 is LQKENI. The CDR3 here is CASSRETSGSIYEQYF. The CDR3 bases are TGTGCCAGCTCAAGAGAGACTAGCGGGAGTATCTACGAGCAGTACTTC.

This chain uses TRBV7-9 with TRBJ1-2; 9 nucleotides line up with TRBD1. The CDR3 spans 16 residues. V lost 6 bases, J lost 3 bases, and 11 bases stayed unmatched. CDR1 and CDR2 (germline): SEHNR, FQNEAQ (reference sequence). The CDR3 DNA follows: TGTGCCAGCAGAACTCCGGGACAGGGACCGGACTATGGCTACACCTTC. It encodes CASRTPGQGPDYGYTF.

The CDR3 coding sequence is TGCAGCGTTGGAAGGACAGGGGGCAGCGAAAAACTGTTTTTT. Translated: CSVGRTGGSEKLFF. V gene TRBV29-1 combines with J gene TRBJ1-4; 11 bases agree with TRBD1. Germline-derived CDR1 and CDR2 are SQVTM and ANQGSEA. The CDR3 covers 14 residues. Germline trimming cut 4 bases from V and 8 bases from J; bases unmatched to any gene: 6. The variable domain in full, completed from reference TRBV29-1 and TRBJ1-4, reads SAVISQKPSRDICQRGTSLTIQCQVDSQVTMMFWYRQQPGQSLTLIATANQGSEATYESGFVIDKFPISRPNLTFSTLTVSNMSPEDSSIYLCSVGRTGGSEKLFFGSGTQLSVL.

Notes on this clone: At one boundary the junction diverges from the germline segment, which might be a read error. The chain recombines TRBV18 with TRBJ1-2; 9 bases match TRBD1. From germline, CDR1 is KGHSH and CDR2 LQKENI. This CDR3 has 16 residues. DNA for the CDR3: TGTGCCAGCTCAGCACCCGGGACAGGGTCCAACTATGGCTACACCTTC. Its translation is CASSAPGTGSNYGYTF.

This chain connects TRBV2 to TRBJ2-5, with D perhaps TRBD2 (5 bases). With 6 bases removed from V and 1 base from J, the gap between germline ends came to 9 bases. CDR3 size: 13 residues. Germline CDR1 SNHLY, CDR2 FYNNEI. The CDR3 sequence: CASRALAQETQYF. The CDR3 region has the DNA TGTGCCAGCAGGGCCCTAGCCCAAGAGACCCAGTACTTC.

This clone has only one observation. V gene TRBV13 combines with J gene TRBJ1-2, with TRBD1 identical over 7 bases. The CDR3 consists of 14 residues. The V segment lost 5 bases and the J segment 4 bases; nucleotides outside the gene matches: 7. Germline V gives CDR1 PRHDT, CDR2 FYEKMQ (reference sequence). The CDR3 nucleotides are TGTGCCAGCAGCGCGGGACAGCCGGGCTATGGCTACACCTTC. This encodes CASSAGQPGYGYTF.

The chain is built from TRBV5-1 and TRBJ1-3; D may be TRBD1 (5 bases). This CDR3 contains 14 residues. The germline V and J ends were trimmed by 5 bases and 0 bases, with 9 bases remaining between them. Germline V gene data show CDR1 as SGHRS and CDR2 as YFSETQ. In DNA, the CDR3 is TGCGCCAGCAGAGACAGTTACTCTGGAAACACCATATATTTT. It is translated as CASRDSYSGNTIYF.

This chain connects TRBV7-2 to TRBJ1-2; D not resolved. The ends were cut back, 3 bases at V and 8 bases at J, with 16 bases in the middle. Germline V gene lookup returns CDR1 SGHTA and CDR2 FQGNSA. CDR3 size: 14 residues. In DNA form, the CDR3 reads TGTGCCAGCAGCTTCGTCGAGGGTCCGGAAGGCTACACCTTC. Protein: CASSFVEGPEGYTF.

CDR3 sequence reads: CASSSGAQGHPYGYTF. In DNA, the CDR3 is TGTGCCAGCAGTTCCGGTGCACAGGGACACCCCTATGGCTACACCTTC. The rearrangement uses TRBV6-5 and TRBJ1-2; TRBD1 might be the D (6 bases). In germline, CDR1 is MNHEY, CDR2 SVGAGI. Trimming cost V 4 bases and J 4 bases, with 19 bases left between them. The CDR3 runs to 16 residues.

The rearrangement uses TRBV5-4 and TRBJ2-7, with a tentative D call TRBD2 (5 bases). Between the trimmed V and J ends, which lost 4 bases and 1 base, there was a span of 9 bases. The CDR3 length is 13 residues. The germline V gene has CDR1 SGHNT and CDR2 YYREEE (reference sequence). The CDR3 region is CASSLDFSYEQYF. The CDR3 DNA reads as TGTGCCAGCAGCCTGGACTTTTCCTACGAGCAGTACTTC. The variable domain in full, with the rest retrieved from reference TRBV5-4 and TRBJ2-7, is ETGVTQSPTHLIKTRGQQVTLRCSSQSGHNTVSWYQQALGQGPQFIFQYYREEENGRGNFPPRFSGLQFPNYSSELNVNALELDDSALYLCASSLDFSYEQYFGPGTRLTVT.

This clone was detected once. The V and J genes are TRBV5-1 and TRBJ2-7; D is uncertain. This CDR3 is built from 14 residues. Per the germline V gene, CDR1 is SGHRS and CDR2 is YFSETQ. V was shortened by 0 bases and J by 0 bases, with 7 bases between the two germline ends. The chain's CDR3 is CASSLVIASYEQYF. For the CDR3, the DNA is TGCGCCAGCAGCTTGGTTATAGCCTCCTACGAGCAGTACTTC.

This chain joins TRBV14 and TRBJ2-5, with 13 bases matching TRBD2. The V and J ends lost 4 bases and 5 bases, in that order; junction bases with no gene match: 4. The CDR3 has 15 residues. Germline-derived CDR1 and CDR2 are SGHDN and FVKESK. CDR3: CASSPGLAGAETQYF. The CDR3 bases are TGTGCCAGCAGCCCAGGACTAGCGGGGGCGGAGACCCAGTACTTC.

This clone appeared a single time. V is TRBV7-6 and J is TRBJ2-1, with 12 bases lining up with TRBD2. Losses at the gene ends were 4 bases for V and 4 bases for J; bases not matched to a gene: 2. The CDR3 contains 15 residues. CDR1 is SGHVS and CDR2 is FNYEAQ in the germline V gene. The CDR3 DNA follows: TGTGCCAGCAGCTCCGGACTAGCGGGGTACAATGAGCAGTTCTTC. Its protein is CASSSGLAGYNEQFF.

This clone was picked up one time. The rearrangement links TRBV27 to TRBJ2-1, with 10 bases aligning to TRBD2. Trimming removed 2 bases from V and 8 bases from J; junction bases left unmatched: 15. This CDR3 is built from 18 residues. Germline V CDR1 and CDR2: MNHEY, SMNVEV (reference sequence). Here the CDR3 DNA reads TGTGCCAGCAGTTTAGGGCCTGGCACTAGCGGGAAGGTTGATGAGCAGTTCTTC. Protein: CASSLGPGTSGKVDEQFF.